Given below is one T cell receptor beta chain in context. Deletions cut 4 bases from V and 3 bases from J, with 15 bases between. This CDR3 is built from 15 residues. CDR1 is ENHRY and CDR2 is SYGVKD in the germline V gene. Stated time point: patch test 3, about 24 weeks after DPC sensitization. Noted treatment: therapeutic diphenylcyclopropenone sensitization with weekly scalp DPC. Each CDR3 protein is one row after TCRdb ran MiXCR on the RACE reads. The table has roughly 100,000 distinct CDR3 sequences, 30% to 35% seen once; the top ten hold less than 3%. The sample originates from a study of human T cells and chemical hapten exposure.

This chain connects TRBV10-3 to TRBJ1-2, with TRBD1 as a possible D gene (6 bases). This sequence was found in a man aged 35 to 55 with alopecia areata. Some clones in this sample may be carry-over from other donors' samples. Sequenced material: whole blood, taken in connection with sensitization to the hapten diphenylcyclopropenone (DPC). DNA for the CDR3: TGTGCCATCAGTGCGGCAGGGGTGGATTACTATGGCTACACCTTC. Amino acid sequence: CAISAAGVDYYGYTF.